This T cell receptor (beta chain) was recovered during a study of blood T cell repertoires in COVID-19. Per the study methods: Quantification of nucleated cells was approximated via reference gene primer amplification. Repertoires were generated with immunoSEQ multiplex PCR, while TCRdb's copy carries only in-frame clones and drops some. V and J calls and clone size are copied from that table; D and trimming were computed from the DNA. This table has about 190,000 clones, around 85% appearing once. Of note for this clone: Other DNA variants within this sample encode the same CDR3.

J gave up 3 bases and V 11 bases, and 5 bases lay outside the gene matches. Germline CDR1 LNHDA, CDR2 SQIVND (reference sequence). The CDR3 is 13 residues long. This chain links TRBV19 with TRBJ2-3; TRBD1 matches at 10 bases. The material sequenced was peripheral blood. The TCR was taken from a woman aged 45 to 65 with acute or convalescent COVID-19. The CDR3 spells CASRDRGTDTQYF. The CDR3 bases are TGTGCCTCCCGGGACAGGGGAACAGATACGCAGTATTTT. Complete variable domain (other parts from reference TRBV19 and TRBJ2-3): DGGITQSPKYLFRKEGQNVTLSCEQNLNHDAMYWYRQDPGQGLRLIYYSQIVNDFQKGDIAEGYSVSREKKESFPLTVTSAQKNPTAFYLCASRDRGTDTQYFGPGTRLTVL.